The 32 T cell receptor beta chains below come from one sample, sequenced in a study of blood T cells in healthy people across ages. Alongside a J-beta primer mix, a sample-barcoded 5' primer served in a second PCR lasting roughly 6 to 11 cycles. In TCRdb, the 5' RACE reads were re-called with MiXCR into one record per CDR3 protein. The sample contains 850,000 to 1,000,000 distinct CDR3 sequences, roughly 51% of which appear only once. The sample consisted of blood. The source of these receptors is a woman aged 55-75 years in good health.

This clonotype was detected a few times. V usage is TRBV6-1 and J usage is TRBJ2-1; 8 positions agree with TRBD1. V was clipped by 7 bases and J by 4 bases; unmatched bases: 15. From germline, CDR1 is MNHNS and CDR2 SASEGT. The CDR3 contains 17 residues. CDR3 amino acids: CASTQEWTGQTYNEQFF. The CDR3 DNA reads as TGTGCCAGCACCCAAGAGTGGACAGGGCAGACGTACAATGAGCAGTTCTTC.

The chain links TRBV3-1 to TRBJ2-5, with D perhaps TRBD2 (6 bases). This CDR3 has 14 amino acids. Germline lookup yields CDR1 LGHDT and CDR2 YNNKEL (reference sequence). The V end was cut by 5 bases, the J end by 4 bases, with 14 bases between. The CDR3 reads CASSKRLEGETQYF. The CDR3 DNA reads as TGTGCCAGCAGCAAGAGGCTGGAGGGAGAGACCCAGTACTTC.

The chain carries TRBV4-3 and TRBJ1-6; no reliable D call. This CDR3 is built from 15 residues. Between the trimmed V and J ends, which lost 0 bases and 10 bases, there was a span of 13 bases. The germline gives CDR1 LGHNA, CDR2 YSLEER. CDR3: CASSQEAERDSPLHF. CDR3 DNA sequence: TGCGCCAGCAGCCAAGAAGCAGAGAGAGACTCACCCCTCCACTTT.

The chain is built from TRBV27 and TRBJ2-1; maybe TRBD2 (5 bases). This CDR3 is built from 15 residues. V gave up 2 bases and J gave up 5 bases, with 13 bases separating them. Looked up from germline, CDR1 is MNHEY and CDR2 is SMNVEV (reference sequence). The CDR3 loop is CASSLMGVIDNEQFF. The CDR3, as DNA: TGTGCCAGCAGTTTAATGGGAGTGATCGACAATGAGCAGTTCTTC.

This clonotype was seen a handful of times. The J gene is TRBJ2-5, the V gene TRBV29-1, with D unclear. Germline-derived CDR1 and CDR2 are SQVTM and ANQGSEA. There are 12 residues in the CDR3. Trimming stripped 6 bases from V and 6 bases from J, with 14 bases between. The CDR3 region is CSVALGDQTQYF. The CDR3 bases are TGCAGCGTAGCCTTGGGTGACCAGACCCAGTACTTC.

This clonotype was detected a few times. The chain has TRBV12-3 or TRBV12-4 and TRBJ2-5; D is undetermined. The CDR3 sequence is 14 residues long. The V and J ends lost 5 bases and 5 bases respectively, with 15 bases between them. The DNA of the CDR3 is TGTGCCAGCAGTGCTGGAACCGGCCGGGAGACCCAGTACTTC. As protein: CASSAGTGRETQYF.

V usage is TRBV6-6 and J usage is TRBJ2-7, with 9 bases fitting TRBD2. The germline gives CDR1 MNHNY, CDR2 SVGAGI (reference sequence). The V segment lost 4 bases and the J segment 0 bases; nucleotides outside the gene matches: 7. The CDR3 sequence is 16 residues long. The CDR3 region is CASSSSGAANSYEQYF. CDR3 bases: TGTGCCAGCAGTTCTAGCGGGGCTGCCAACTCCTACGAGCAGTACTTC.

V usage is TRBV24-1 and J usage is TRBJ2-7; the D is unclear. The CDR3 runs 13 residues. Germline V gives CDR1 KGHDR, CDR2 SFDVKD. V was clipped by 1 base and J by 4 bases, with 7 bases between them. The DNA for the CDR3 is TGTGCCACCAGTGATTTTCCCGGTTACGAGCAGTACTTC. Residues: CATSDFPGYEQYF.

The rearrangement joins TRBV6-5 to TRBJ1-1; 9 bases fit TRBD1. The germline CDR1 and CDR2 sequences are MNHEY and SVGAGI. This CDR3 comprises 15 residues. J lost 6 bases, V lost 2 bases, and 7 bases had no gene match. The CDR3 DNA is TGTGCCAGCAGTTACGGGACAGGGAGGGCTTCTGAAGCTTTCTTT. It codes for CASSYGTGRASEAFF.

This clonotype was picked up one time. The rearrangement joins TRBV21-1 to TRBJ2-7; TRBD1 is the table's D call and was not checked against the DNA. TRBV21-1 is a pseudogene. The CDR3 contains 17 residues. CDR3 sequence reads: CASSLLTSKTGFHEQYF. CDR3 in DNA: TGTGCCAGCAGCTTGCTAACGAGTAAGACAGGGTTCCACGAGCAGTACTTC.

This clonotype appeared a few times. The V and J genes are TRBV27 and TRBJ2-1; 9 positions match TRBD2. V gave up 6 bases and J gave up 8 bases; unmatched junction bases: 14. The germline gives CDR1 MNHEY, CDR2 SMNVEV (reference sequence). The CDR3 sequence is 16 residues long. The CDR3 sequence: CASSNIAGVGFDEQFF. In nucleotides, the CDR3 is TGTGCCAGCAGCAATATAGCGGGAGTGGGCTTCGATGAGCAGTTCTTC.

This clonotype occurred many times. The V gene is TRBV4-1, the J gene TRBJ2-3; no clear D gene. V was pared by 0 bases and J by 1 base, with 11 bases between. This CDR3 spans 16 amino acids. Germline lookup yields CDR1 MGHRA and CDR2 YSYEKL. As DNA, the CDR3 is TGCGCCAGCAGCCAAGATTTATTCGGTCGCACAGATACGCAGTATTTT. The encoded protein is CASSQDLFGRTDTQYF.

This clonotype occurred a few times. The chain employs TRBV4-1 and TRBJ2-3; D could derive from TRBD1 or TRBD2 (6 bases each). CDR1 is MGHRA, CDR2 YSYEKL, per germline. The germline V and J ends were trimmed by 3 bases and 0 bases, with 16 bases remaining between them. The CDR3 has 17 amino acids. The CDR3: CASSHPVRGASTDTQYF. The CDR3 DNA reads TGCGCCAGCAGCCATCCTGTGAGGGGGGCTAGCACAGATACGCAGTATTTT.

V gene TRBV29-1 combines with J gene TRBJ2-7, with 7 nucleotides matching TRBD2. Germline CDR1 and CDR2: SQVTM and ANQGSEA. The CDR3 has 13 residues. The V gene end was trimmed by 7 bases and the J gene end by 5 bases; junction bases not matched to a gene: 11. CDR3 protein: CSAESGIGDEQYF. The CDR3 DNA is TGCAGCGCAGAGAGCGGGATAGGGGACGAGCAGTACTTC.

CDR3 protein: CASSKQGGYGYTF. DNA for the CDR3: TGTGCCAGCAGCAAACAAGGGGGCTATGGCTACACCTTC. V gene TRBV6-5 combines with J gene TRBJ1-2, with D possibly being TRBD1 (6 bases). V was cut by 6 bases and J by 4 bases, with 12 bases left in between. The CDR3 is made up of 13 amino acids. CDR1 MNHEY and CDR2 SVGAGI come from the germline V gene.

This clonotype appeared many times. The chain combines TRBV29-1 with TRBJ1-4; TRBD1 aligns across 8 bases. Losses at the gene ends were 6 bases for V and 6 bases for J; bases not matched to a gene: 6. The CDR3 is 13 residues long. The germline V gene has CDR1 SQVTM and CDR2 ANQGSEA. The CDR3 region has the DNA TGCAGCGTGAAAGGACAGGGCGATGAAAAACTGTTTTTT. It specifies CSVKGQGDEKLFF. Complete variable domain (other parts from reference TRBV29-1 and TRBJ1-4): SAVISQKPSRDICQRGTSLTIQCQVDSQVTMMFWYRQQPGQSLTLIATANQGSEATYESGFVIDKFPISRPNLTFSTLTVSNMSPEDSSIYLCSVKGQGDEKLFFGSGTQLSVL.

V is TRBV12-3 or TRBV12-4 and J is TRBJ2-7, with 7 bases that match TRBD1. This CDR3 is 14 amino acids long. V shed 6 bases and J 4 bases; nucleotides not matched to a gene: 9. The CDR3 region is CASRDSGTDYEQYF. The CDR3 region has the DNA TGTGCCAGCAGAGATTCCGGGACAGATTACGAGCAGTACTTC.

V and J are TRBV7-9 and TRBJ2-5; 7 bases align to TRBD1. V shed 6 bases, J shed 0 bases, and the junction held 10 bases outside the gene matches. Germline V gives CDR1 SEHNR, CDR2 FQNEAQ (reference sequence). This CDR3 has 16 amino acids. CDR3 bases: TGTGCCAGCAGAACCGGCGCCAGGGGGTACCAAGAGACCCAGTACTTC. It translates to CASRTGARGYQETQYF. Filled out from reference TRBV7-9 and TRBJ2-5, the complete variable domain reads DTGVSQNPRHKITKRGQNVTFRCDPISEHNRLYWYRQTLGQGPEFLTYFQNEAQLEKSRLLSDRFSAERPKGSFSTLEIQRTEQGDSAMYLCASRTGARGYQETQYFGPGTRLLVL.

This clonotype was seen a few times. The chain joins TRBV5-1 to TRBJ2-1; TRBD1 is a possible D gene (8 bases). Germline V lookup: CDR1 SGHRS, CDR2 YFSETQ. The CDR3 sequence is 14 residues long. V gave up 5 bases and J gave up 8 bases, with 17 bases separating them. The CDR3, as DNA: TGCGCCAGCAGTGCGGGGGACAGGATGCATGAGCAGTTCTTC. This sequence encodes CASSAGDRMHEQFF. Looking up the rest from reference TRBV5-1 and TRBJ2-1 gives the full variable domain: KAGVTQTPRYLIKTRGQQVTLSCSPISGHRSVSWYQQTPGQGLQFLFEYFSETQRNKGNFPGRFSGRQFSNSRSEMNVSTLELGDSALYLCASSAGDRMHEQFFGPGTRLTVL.

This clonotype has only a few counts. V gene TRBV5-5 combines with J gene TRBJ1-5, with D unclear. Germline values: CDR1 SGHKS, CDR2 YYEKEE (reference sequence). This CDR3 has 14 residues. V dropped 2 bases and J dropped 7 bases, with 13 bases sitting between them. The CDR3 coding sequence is TGTGCCAGCAGCTTCACGGCGGGTGGGCAGCCCCAGCATTTT. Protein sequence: CASSFTAGGQPQHF.

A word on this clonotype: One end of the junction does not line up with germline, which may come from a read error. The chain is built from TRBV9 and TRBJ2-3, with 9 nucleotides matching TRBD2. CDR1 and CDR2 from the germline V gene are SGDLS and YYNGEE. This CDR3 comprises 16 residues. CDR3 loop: CANSPGRGLAVDTQYF. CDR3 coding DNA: TGTGCCAACAGCCCCGGTAGGGGACTAGCAGTCGATACGCAGTATTTT.

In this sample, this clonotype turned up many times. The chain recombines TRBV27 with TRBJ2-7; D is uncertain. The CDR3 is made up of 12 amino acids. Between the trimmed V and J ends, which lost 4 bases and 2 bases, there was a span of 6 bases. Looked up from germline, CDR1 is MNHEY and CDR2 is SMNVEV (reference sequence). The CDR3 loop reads CASSSSPYEQYF. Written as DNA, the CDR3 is TGTGCCAGCAGTTCTTCCCCCTACGAGCAGTACTTC.

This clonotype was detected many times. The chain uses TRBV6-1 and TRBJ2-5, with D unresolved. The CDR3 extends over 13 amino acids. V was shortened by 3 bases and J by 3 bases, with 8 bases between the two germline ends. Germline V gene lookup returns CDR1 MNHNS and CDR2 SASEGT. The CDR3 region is CASSDGTKETQYF. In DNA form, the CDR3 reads TGTGCCAGCAGTGATGGCACGAAAGAGACCCAGTACTTC.

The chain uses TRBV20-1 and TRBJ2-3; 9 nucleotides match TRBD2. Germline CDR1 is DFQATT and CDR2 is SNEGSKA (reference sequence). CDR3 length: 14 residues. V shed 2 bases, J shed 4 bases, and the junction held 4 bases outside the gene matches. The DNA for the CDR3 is TGCAGTGCTAGACGGCGGGAGGGTCCAGATACGCAGTATTTT. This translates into CSARRREGPDTQYF.

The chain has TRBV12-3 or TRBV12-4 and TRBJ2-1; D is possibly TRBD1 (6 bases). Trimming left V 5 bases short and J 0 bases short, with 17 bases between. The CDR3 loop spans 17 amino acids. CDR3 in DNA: TGTGCCAGCAGTCCCATAACCGGACAGAGCTCCTACAATGAGCAGTTCTTC. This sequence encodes CASSPITGQSSYNEQFF.

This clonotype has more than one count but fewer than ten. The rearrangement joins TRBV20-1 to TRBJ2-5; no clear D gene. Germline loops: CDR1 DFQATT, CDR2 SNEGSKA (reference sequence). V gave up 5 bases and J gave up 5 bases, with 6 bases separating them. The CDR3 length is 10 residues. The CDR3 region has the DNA TGCAGTGCTTTGGGGGAGACCCAGTACTTC. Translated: CSALGETQYF.

The CDR3 DNA reads TGCGCCAGCAGCGCGACTAGCGGGATAACAGATACGCAGTATTTT. It encodes CASSATSGITDTQYF. V gene TRBV4-1 combines with J gene TRBJ2-3, with 11 nucleotides matching TRBD2. After removal of 5 bases from V and 3 bases from J, the junction contained 4 bases not matched to a gene. Germline loops: CDR1 MGHRA, CDR2 YSYEKL. The CDR3 has 15 amino acids.

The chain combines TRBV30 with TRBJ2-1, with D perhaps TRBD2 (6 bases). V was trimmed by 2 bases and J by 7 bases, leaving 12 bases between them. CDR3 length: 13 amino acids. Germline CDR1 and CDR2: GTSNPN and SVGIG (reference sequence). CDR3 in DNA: TGTGCCTGGAGTAATTCCGGGGGAAATGAGCAGTTCTTC. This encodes CAWSNSGGNEQFF.

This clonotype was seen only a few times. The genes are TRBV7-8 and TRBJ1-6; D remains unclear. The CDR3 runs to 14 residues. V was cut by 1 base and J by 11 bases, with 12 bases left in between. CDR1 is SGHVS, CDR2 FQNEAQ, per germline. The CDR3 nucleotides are TGTGCCAGCAGCTTAGAGTCCACCGCCCCACCCCTCCACTTT. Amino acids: CASSLESTAPPLHF.

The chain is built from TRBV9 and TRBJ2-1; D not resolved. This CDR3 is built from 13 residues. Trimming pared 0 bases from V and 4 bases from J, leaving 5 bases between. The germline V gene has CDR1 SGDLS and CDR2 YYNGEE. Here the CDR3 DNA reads TGTGCCAGCAGCGTAGCGTTGTACAATGAGCAGTTCTTC. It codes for CASSVALYNEQFF.

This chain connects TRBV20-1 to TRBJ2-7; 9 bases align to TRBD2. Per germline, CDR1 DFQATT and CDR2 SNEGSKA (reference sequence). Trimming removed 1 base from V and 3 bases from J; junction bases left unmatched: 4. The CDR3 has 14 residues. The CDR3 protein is CSARVAGDNYEQYF. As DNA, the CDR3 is TGCAGTGCTAGAGTAGCGGGAGATAACTACGAGCAGTACTTC.

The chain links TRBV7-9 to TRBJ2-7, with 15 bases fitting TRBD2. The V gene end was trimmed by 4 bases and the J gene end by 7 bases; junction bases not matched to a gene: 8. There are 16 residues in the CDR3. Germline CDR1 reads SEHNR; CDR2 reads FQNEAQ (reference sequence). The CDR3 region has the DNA TGTGCCAGCAGCTCCGCTGGGACTAGCGGGAGGACGGAGCAGTACTTC. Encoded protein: CASSSAGTSGRTEQYF.